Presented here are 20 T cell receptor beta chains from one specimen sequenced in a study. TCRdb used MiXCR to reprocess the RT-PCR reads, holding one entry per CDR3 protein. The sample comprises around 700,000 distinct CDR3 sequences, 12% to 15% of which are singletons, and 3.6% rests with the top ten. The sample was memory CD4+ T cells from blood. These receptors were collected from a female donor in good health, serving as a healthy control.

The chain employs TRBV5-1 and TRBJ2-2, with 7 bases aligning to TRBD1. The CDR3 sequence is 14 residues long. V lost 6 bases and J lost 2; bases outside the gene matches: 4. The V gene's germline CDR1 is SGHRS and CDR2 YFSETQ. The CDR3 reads CASKGTANTGELFF. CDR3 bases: TGCGCCAGCAAAGGGACAGCAAACACCGGGGAGCTGTTTTTT. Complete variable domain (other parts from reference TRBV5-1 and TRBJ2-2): KAGVTQTPRYLIKTRGQQVTLSCSPISGHRSVSWYQQTPGQGLQFLFEYFSETQRNKGNFPGRFSGRQFSNSRSEMNVSTLELGDSALYLCASKGTANTGELFFGEGSRLTVL.

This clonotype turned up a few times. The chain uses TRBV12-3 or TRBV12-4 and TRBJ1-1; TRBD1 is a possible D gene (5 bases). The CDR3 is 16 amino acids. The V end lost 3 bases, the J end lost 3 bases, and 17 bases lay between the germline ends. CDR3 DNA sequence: TGTGCCAGCAGTTTGGCGGGTACAGGACTTTACACTGAAGCTTTCTTT. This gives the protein CASSLAGTGLYTEAFF.

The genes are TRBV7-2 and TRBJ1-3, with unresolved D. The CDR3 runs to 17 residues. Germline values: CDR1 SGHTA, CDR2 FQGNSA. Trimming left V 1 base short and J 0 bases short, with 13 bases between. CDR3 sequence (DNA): TGTGCCAGCAGCTTAGGGCGTGGCAGAGCCTCTGGAAACACCATATATTTT. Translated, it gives CASSLGRGRASGNTIYF.

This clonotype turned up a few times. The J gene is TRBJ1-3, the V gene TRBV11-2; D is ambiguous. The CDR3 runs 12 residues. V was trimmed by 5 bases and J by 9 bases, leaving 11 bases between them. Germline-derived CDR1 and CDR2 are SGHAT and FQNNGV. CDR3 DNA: TGTGCCAGCAGCCCCGGCCTGGGCACCATATATTTT. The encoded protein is CASSPGLGTIYF.

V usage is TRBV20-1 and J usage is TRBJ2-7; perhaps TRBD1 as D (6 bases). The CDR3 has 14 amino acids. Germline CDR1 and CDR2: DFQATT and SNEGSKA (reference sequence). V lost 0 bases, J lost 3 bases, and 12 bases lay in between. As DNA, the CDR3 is TGCAGTGCTAGAGATCGTACAGGGTACTACGAGCAGTACTTC. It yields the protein CSARDRTGYYEQYF.

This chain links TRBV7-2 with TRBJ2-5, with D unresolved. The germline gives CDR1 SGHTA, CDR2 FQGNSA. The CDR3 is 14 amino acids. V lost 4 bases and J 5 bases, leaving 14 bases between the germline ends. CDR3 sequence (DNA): TGTGCCAGCAGCTCGGCCGGACCTGGGGAGACCCAGTACTTC. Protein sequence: CASSSAGPGETQYF.

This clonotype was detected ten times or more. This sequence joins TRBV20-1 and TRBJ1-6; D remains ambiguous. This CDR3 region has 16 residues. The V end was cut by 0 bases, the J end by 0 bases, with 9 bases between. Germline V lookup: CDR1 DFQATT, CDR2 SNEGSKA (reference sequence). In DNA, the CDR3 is TGCAGTGCTAGAGAGTTCGAGTACTCCTATAATTCACCCCTCCACTTT. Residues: CSAREFEYSYNSPLHF.

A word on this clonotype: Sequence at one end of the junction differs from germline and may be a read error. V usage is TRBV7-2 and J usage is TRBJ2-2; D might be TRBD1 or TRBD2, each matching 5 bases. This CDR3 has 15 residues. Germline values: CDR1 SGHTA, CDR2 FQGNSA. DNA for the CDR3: TGTGCCAGCAGCTCGACAGCTAGCCACACCGGGGAGCTGCTTTTT. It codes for CASSSTASHTGELLF. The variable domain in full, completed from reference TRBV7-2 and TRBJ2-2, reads GAGVSQSPSNKVTEKGKDVELRCDPISGHTALYWYRQSLGQGLEFLIYFQGNSAPDKSGLPSDRFSAERTGGSVSTLTIQRTQQEDSAVYLCASSSTASHTGELLFGEGSRLTVL.

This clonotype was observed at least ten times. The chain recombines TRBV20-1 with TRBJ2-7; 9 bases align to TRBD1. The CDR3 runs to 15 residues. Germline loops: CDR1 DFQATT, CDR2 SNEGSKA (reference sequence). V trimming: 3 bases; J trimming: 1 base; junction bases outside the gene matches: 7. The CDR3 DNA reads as TGCAGTGCTAGCGAGTCGGGACAGGGTTCCTACGAGCAGTACTTC. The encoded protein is CSASESGQGSYEQYF.

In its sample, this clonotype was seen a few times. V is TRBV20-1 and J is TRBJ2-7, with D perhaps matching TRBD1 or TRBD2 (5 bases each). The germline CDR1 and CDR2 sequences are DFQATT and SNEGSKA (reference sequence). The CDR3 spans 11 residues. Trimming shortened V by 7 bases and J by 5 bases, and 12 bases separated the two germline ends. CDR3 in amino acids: CSDLGPNEQYF. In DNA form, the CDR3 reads TGCAGTGACCTGGGACCGAACGAGCAGTACTTC.

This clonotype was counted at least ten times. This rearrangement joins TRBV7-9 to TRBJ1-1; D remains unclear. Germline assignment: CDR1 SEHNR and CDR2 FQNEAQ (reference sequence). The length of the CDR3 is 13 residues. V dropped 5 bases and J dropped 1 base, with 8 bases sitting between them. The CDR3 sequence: CASSAPPNTEAFF. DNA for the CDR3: TGTGCCAGCAGCGCTCCCCCGAACACTGAAGCTTTCTTT.

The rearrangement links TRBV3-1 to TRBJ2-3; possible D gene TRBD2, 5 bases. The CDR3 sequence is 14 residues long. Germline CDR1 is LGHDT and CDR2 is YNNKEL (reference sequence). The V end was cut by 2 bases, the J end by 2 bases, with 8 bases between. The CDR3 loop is CASSQTGITDTQYF. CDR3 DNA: TGTGCCAGCAGCCAAACGGGAATCACAGATACGCAGTATTTT.

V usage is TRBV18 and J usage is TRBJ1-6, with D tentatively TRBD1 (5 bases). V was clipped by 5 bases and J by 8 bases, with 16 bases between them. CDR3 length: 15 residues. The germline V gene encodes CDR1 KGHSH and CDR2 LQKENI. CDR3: CASSASEGRDSPLHF. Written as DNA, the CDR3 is TGTGCCAGCTCAGCCTCGGAGGGGCGAGATTCACCCCTCCACTTT.

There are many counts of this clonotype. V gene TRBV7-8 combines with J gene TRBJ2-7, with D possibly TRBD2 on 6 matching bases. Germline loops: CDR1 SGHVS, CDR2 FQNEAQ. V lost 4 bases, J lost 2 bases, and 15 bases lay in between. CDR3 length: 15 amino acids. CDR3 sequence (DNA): TGTGCCAGCAGCTCCCTGCCGGGGGTGGCCTACGAGCAGTACTTC. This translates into CASSSLPGVAYEQYF. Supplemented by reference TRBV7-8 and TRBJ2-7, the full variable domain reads GAGVSQSPRYKVAKRGQDVALRCDPISGHVSLFWYQQALGQGPEFLTYFQNEAQLDKSGLPSDRFFAERPEGSVSTLKIQRTQQEDSAVYLCASSSLPGVAYEQYFGPGTRLTVT.

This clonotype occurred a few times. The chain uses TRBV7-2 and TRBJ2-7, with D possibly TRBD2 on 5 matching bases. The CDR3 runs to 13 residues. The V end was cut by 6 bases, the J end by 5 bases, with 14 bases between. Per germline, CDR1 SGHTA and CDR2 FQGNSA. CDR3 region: CASRLGERHEQYF. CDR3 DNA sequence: TGTGCCAGCAGACTAGGTGAGAGACACGAGCAGTACTTC.

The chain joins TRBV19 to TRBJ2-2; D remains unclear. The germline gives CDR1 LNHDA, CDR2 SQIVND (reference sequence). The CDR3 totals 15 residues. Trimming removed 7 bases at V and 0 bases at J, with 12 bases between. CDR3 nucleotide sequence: TGTGCCAGTACCCTTCGGCGGACGAACACCGGGGAGCTGTTTTTT. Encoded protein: CASTLRRTNTGELFF.

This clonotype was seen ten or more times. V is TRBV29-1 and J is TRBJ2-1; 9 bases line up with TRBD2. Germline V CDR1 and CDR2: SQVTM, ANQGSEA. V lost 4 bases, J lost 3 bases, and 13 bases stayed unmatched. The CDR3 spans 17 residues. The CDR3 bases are TGCAGCGTTGCTCCAGCGGGAGGTCCCATCGACTACAATGAGCAGTTCTTC. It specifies CSVAPAGGPIDYNEQFF.

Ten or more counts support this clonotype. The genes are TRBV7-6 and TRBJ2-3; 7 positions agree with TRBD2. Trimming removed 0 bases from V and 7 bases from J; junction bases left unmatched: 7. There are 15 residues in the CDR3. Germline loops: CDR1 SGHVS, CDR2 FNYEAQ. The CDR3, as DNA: TGTGCCAGCAGCTTAGCTGGACTAGGGTCTCATACGCAGTATTTT. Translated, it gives CASSLAGLGSHTQYF.

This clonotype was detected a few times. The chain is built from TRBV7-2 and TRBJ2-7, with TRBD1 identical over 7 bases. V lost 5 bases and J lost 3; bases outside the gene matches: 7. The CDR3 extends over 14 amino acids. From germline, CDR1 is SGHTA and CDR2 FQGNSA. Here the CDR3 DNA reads TGTGCCAGCAGCCGGGACAGCTTTCACTACGAGCAGTACTTC. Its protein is CASSRDSFHYEQYF. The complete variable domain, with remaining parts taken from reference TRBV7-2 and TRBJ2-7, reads GAGVSQSPSNKVTEKGKDVELRCDPISGHTALYWYRQSLGQGLEFLIYFQGNSAPDKSGLPSDRFSAERTGGSVSTLTIQRTQQEDSAVYLCASSRDSFHYEQYFGPGTRLTVT.

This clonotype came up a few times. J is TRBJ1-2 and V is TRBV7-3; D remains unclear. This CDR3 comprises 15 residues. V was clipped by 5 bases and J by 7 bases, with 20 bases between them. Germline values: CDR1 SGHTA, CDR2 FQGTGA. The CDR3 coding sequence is TGTGCCAGCAGCCTACATCAAGAACCCGGTAGTGGCTACACCTTC. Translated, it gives CASSLHQEPGSGYTF.